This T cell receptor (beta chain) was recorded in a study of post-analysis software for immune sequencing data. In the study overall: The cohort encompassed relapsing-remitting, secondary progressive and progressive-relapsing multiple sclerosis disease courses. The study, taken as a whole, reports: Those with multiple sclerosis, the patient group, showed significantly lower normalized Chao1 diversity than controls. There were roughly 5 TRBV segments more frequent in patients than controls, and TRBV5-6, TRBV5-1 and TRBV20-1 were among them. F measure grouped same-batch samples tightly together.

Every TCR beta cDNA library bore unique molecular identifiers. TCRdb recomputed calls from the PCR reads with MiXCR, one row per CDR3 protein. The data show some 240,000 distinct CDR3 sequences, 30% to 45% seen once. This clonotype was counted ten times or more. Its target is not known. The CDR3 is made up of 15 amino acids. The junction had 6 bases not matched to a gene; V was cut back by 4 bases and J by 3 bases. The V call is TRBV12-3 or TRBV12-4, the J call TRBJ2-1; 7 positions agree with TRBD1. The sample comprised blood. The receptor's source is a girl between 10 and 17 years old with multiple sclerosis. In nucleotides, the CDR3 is TGTGCCAGCAGTTCCGACAGGGCGAACTACAATGAGCAGTTCTTC. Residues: CASSSDRANYNEQFF.